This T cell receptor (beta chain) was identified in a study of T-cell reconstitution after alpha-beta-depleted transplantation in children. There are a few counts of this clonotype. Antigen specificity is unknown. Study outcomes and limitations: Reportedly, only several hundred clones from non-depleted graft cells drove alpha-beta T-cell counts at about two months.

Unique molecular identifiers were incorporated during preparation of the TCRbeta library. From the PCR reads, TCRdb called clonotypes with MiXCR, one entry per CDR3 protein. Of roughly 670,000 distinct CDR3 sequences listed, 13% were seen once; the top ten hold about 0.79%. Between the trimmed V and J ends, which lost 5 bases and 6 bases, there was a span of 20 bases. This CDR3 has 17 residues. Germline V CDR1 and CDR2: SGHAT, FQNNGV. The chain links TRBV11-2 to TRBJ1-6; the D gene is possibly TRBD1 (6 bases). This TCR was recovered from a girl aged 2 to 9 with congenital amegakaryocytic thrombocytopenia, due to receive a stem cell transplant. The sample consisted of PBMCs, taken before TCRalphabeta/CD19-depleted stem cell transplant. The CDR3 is CASSPRQRGFTNSPLHF. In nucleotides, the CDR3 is TGTGCCAGCAGCCCCCGTCAGAGGGGGTTTACTAATTCACCCCTCCACTTT.